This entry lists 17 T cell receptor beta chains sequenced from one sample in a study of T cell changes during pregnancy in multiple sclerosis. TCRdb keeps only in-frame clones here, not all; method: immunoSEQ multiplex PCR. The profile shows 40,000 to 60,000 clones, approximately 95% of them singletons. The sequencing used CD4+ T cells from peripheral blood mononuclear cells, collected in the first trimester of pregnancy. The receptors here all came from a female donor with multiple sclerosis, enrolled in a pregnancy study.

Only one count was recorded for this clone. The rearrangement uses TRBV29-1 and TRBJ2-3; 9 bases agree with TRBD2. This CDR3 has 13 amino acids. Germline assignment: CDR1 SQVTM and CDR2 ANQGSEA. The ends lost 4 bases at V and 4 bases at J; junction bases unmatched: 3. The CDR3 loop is CSVGRGGADTQYF. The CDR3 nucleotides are TGCAGCGTTGGGCGGGGGGGCGCAGATACGCAGTATTTT.

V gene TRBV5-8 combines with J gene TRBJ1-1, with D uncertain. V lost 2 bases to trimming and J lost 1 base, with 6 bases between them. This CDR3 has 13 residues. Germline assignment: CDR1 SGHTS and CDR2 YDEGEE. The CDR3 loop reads CASSFPTNTEAFF. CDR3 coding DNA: TGTGCCAGCAGCTTTCCTACGAACACTGAAGCTTTCTTT.

The chain's CDR3 is CASSPGQGEAFF. The CDR3 DNA is TGCGCCAGCAGCCCCGGACAGGGCGAAGCTTTCTTT. This chain uses TRBV5-1 with TRBJ1-1; TRBD1 aligns across 8 bases. Trimming cost V 4 bases and J 8 bases; bases outside gene matches: 4. Germline-derived CDR1 and CDR2 are SGHRS and YFSETQ. The CDR3 extends over 12 amino acids.

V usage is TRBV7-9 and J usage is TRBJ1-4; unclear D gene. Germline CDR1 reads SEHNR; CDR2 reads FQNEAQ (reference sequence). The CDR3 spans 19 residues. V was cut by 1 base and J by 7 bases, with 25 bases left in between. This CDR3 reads CASSLVSYKAAEMVEKLFF. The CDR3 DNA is TGTGCCAGCAGCTTAGTCTCCTATAAGGCAGCGGAAATGGTTGAAAAACTGTTTTTT.

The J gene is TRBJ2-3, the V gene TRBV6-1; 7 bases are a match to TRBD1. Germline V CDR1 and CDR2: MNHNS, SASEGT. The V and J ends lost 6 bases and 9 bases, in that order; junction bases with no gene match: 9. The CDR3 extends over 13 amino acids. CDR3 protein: CASRRDSGTTQYF. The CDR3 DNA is TGTGCCAGCAGAAGGGACAGTGGGACCACGCAGTATTTT.

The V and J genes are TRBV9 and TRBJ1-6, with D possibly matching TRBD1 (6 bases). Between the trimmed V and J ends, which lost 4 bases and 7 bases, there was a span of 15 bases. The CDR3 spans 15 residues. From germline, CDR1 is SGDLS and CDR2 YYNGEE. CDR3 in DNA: TGTGCCAGCAGCTGGGGGCAGGGAGTAAATTCACCCCTCCACTTT. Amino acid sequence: CASSWGQGVNSPLHF.

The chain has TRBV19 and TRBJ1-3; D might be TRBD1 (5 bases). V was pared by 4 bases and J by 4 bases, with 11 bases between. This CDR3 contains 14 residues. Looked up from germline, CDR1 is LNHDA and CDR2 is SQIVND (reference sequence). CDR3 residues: CASSTQGSGNTIYF. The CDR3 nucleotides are TGTGCCAGTAGTACCCAGGGCTCCGGAAACACCATATATTTT.

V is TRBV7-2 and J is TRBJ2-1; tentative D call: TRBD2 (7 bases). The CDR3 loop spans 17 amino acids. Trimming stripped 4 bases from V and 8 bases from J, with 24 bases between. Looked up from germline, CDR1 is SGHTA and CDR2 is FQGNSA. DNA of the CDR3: TGTGCCAGCAGCTCGAAGCCCCCTGGCGGGGGCGGGGATGAGCAGTTCTTC. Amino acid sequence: CASSSKPPGGGGDEQFF.

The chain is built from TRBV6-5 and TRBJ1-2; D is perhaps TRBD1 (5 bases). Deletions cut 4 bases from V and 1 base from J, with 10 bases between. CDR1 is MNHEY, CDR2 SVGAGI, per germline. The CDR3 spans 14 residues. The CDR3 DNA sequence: TGTGCCAGCAGTTGGGGGGGGGTTAACTATGGCTACACCTTC. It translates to CASSWGGVNYGYTF.

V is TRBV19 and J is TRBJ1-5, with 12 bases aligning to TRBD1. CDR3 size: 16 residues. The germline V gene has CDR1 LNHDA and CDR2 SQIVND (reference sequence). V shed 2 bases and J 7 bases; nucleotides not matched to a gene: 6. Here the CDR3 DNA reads TGTGCCAGTAGTATACCGGGACAGGGGGCCAGGCAGCCCCAGCATTTT. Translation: CASSIPGQGARQPQHF.

CDR3 coding DNA: TGCGCCAGCAGCTTGGATCATACTAGCGGGTTAGAGACCCAGTACTTC. It yields the protein CASSLDHTSGLETQYF. The genes are TRBV5-1 and TRBJ2-5; 9 nucleotides agree with TRBD2. This CDR3 is 16 amino acids long. The germline CDR1 and CDR2 sequences are SGHRS and YFSETQ. After removal of 0 bases from V and 4 bases from J, the junction contained 7 bases not matched to a gene.

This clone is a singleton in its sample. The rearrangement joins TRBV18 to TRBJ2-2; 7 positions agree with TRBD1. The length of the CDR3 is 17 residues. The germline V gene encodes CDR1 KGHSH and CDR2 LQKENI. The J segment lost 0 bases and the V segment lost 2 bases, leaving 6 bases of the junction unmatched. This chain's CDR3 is CASSPERQGPNTGELFF. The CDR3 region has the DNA TGTGCCAGCTCACCAGAACGACAGGGTCCGAACACCGGGGAGCTGTTTTTT. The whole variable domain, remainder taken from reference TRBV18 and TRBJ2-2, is NAGVMQNPRHLVRRRGQEARLRCSPMKGHSHVYWYRQLPEEGLKFMVYLQKENIIDESGMPKERFSAEFPKEGPSILRIQQVVRGDSAAYFCASSPERQGPNTGELFFGEGSRLTVL.

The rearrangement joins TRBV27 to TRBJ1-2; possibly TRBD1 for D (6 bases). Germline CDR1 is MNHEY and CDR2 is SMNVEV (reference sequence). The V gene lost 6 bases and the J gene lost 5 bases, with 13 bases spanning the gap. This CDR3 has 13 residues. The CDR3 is CASRRGNGYGYTF. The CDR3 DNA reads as TGTGCCAGCAGGAGGGGGAACGGTTATGGCTACACCTTC.

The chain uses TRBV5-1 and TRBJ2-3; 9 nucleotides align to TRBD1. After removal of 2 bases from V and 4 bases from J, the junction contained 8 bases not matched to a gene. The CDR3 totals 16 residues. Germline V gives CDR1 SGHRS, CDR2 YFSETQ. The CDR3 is CASSFYRGREADTQYF. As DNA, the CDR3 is TGCGCCAGCAGCTTCTACAGGGGGCGCGAAGCAGATACGCAGTATTTT.

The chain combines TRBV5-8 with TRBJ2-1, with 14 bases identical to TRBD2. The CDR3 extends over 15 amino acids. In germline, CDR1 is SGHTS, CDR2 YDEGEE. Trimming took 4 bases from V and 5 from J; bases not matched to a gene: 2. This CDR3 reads CASSRLAGGDNEQFF. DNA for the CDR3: TGTGCCAGCAGCCGACTAGCGGGGGGGGACAATGAGCAGTTCTTC.

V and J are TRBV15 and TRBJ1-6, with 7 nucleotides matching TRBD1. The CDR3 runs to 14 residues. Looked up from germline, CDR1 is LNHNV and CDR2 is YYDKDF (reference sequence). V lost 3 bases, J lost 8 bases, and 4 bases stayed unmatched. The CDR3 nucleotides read TGTGCCACCAGCAGGACAGGGCTAGATTCACCCCTCCACTTT. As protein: CATSRTGLDSPLHF.

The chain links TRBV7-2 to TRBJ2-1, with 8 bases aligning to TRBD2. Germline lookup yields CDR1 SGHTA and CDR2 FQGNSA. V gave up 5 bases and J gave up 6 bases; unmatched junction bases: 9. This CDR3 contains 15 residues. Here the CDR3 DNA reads TGTGCCAGCAGCCCAGCGGGGGCCGCACTCAATGAGCAGTTCTTC. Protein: CASSPAGAALNEQFF.